This TCR beta chain was identified in a study of graft-versus-host responses after intestinal transplantation. About the study: Recipients uniformly received anti-thymocyte globulin induction, followed by tacrolimus and steroids for three to four years.

TCRdb's table, derived via immunoSEQ multiplex PCR, lists solely in-frame clones and lacks some. The sample lists about 100,000 clones, about 90% seen once, with roughly 0.95% in the top ten. Notes on this clone: Antigen unknown.

The CDR3 spans 13 residues. CDR1 is SGHNT and CDR2 is YYREEE in the germline V gene (reference sequence). Between the trimmed V and J ends, which lost 0 bases and 5 bases, there was a span of 8 bases. The TCR comes from a human donor who was the organ donor for an intestinal transplant. The sample here was unstimulated CD4+ T cells sorted from spleen or lymph node cells, taken before transplant. The J gene is TRBJ1-2, the V gene TRBV5-4, with D possibly being TRBD1 (5 bases). The CDR3 coding sequence is TGTGCCAGCAGCTTGGCCAGGGAATATGGCTACACCTTC. It encodes CASSLAREYGYTF.